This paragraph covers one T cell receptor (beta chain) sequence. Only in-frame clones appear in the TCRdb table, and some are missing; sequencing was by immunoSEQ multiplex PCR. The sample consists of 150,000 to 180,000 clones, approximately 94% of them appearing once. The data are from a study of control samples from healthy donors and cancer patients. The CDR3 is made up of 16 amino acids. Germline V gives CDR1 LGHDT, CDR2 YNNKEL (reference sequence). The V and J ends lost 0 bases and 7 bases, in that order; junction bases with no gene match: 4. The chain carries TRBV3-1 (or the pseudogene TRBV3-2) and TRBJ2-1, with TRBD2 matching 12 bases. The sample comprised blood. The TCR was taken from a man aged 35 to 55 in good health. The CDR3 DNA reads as TGTGCCAGCAGCCAAGATACAGGACTAGCGGGAAATGAGCAGTTCTTC. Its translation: CASSQDTGLAGNEQFF.